This T cell receptor (beta chain) was sequenced during a study of T cell responses to AZD1222 COVID-19 vaccine. Study-wide points: Spike-spanning, vaccine-associated CD4 TCRs were dominant at 160-218 and 743-854. Unmutated regions of variants are reportedly targeted by nearly half of spike-specific TCRs. Of the AZD1222 recipients, only 5 to 7 were seropositive at baseline. Donors were mostly white British, more females; clonal diversity possibly underestimated.

Details on this clone: Its target is not known.

CDR1 is SGDLS, CDR2 YYNGEE, per germline. CDR3 size: 16 residues. V was clipped by 5 bases and J by 0 bases, with 12 bases between them. TCRdb's table, derived via immunoSEQ multiplex PCR, lists solely in-frame clones and lacks some. The repertoire has about 140,000 clones, roughly 92% of them found once; the top ten carry approximately 4.7%. The chain uses TRBV9 and TRBJ2-6; unclear D gene. This specimen was peripheral blood, taken on day 0 of AZD1222 vaccination. The sequence derives from an adult in good health. The CDR3 DNA reads as TGTGCCAGCAGTGATCGCCGAGTCTCTGGGGCCAACGTCCTGACTTTC. Translation gives CASSDRRVSGANVLTF.